This record looks at one T cell receptor (beta chain) sequence and its context. The sample is drawn from a study of blood T cell repertoires in COVID-19. The ends were cut back, 3 bases at V and 10 bases at J, with 25 bases in the middle. The CDR3 spans 17 residues. The germline V gene has CDR1 LGHNA and CDR2 YSLEER. Sequencing was performed with immunoSEQ multiplex PCR; in TCRdb, only in-frame clones are kept and a portion is missing. Of over 200,000 clones detected, roughly 79% appear once; the ten largest clones hold more than 8.5%. The TCR comes from a woman aged 50 to 65 with acute COVID-19. The sequenced sample consisted of PBMCs or T cells enriched from blood (not recorded which). This chain connects TRBV4-3 to TRBJ2-1; TRBD1 is a possible D gene (6 bases). CDR3 protein: CASSHSPGAGELGEQFF. The DNA for the CDR3 is TGCGCCAGCAGCCATTCTCCCGGGGCAGGGGAGCTCGGGGAGCAGTTCTTC.